What follows are 30 T cell receptor beta chains derived from one specimen sequenced in a study of T cell changes during pregnancy in multiple sclerosis. The data were produced by immunoSEQ multiplex PCR, yet TCRdb's version contains in-frame clones alone and is incomplete. Of over 45,000 clones listed, around 89% are singletons. The sample consisted of peripheral blood, taken after pregnancy. These receptors were taken from a female donor with multiple sclerosis, enrolled in a pregnancy study.

Concerning this clone itself: One end of the junction does not line up with germline, which may come from a read error. V is TRBV4-2 and J is TRBJ1-5; 7 bases line up with TRBD1. CDR1 is LGHNA and CDR2 is YNFKEQ in the germline V gene. This CDR3 has 15 residues. In nucleotides, the CDR3 is TGTGCCAACAGCCAAGACCCAGACAGGGATCAGCCCCAGCATTTT. It translates to CANSQDPDRDQPQHF.

In the case of this clone: Germline and junction disagree at one end, which may indicate a read error. The chain joins TRBV7-9 to TRBJ1-1; the match to TRBD1 covers 10 bases. From germline, CDR1 is SEHNR and CDR2 FQNEAQ (reference sequence). The CDR3 runs to 16 residues. In DNA form, the CDR3 reads TGTGCCAGCAGATTAGCGGGGACAGGGGAAAGAACTGAAGCTTTCTTT. This encodes CASRLAGTGERTEAFF.

This sequence joins TRBV18 and TRBJ2-1; 8 bases match TRBD1. The J segment lost 6 bases and the V segment lost 4 bases, leaving 8 bases of the junction unmatched. The germline gives CDR1 KGHSH, CDR2 LQKENI. The CDR3 loop spans 15 amino acids. DNA of the CDR3: TGTGCCAGCTCACTTTCTTCCGGGACAGGCAATGAGCAGTTCTTC. Protein sequence: CASSLSSGTGNEQFF.

The chain carries TRBV7-2 and TRBJ2-1, with TRBD1 as a possible D gene (5 bases). The CDR3 loop spans 15 amino acids. The germline V gene encodes CDR1 SGHTA and CDR2 FQGNSA. V gave up 5 bases and J gave up 1 base, with 12 bases separating them. CDR3 protein: CASSRTLGSYNEQFF. In DNA form, the CDR3 reads TGTGCCAGCAGCCGGACACTGGGGTCCTACAATGAGCAGTTCTTC.

The rearrangement uses TRBV30 and TRBJ2-1; 8 nucleotides match TRBD2. V dropped 0 bases and J dropped 4; count of bases not matched to a gene: 8. The CDR3 runs to 16 residues. Looked up from germline, CDR1 is GTSNPN and CDR2 is SVGIG (reference sequence). The CDR3 loop reads CAWSVLGSGGYNEQFF. CDR3 bases: TGTGCCTGGAGTGTACTAGGGAGCGGGGGATACAATGAGCAGTTCTTC. Together with reference TRBV30 and TRBJ2-1, the CDR3 gives the full variable domain: SQTIHQWPATLVQPVGSPLSLECTVEGTSNPNLYWYRQAAGRGLQLLFYSVGIGQISSEVPQNLSASRPQDRQFILSSKKLLLSDSGFYLCAWSVLGSGGYNEQFFGPGTRLTVL.

V and J are TRBV5-1 and TRBJ2-5, with 8 bases aligning to TRBD2. Germline V gene sequence: CDR1 SGHRS, CDR2 YFSETQ. J was trimmed by 5 bases and V by 5 bases; bases with no gene match: 8. The CDR3 has 14 amino acids. CDR3 loop: CASSILADGETQYF. The CDR3 bases are TGCGCCAGCAGTATACTAGCGGACGGGGAGACCCAGTACTTC.

The V call is TRBV6-5, the J call TRBJ1-1; a possible D gene is TRBD1 (6 bases). V was clipped by 1 base and J by 2 bases, with 8 bases between them. The CDR3 is 14 residues long. Germline CDR1 MNHEY, CDR2 SVGAGI. CDR3 residues: CASSYWTDNTEAFF. The CDR3 nucleotides read TGTGCCAGCAGTTACTGGACAGATAACACTGAAGCTTTCTTT.

This clone was seen once. This chain uses TRBV6-5 with TRBJ1-2; 7 bases are shared with TRBD1. Losses at the gene ends were 6 bases for V and 4 bases for J; bases not matched to a gene: 8. The CDR3 is 14 residues long. Germline values: CDR1 MNHEY, CDR2 SVGAGI. CDR3 region: CASSNRGTIYGYTF. Here the CDR3 DNA reads TGTGCCAGCAGCAACAGGGGAACGATCTATGGCTACACCTTC.

The rearrangement uses TRBV29-1 and TRBJ1-2; tentatively, D is TRBD1 (6 bases). Germline assignment: CDR1 SQVTM and CDR2 ANQGSEA. The germline V and J ends were trimmed by 0 bases and 4 bases, with 15 bases remaining between them. The length of the CDR3 is 15 residues. The CDR3 sequence is CSVEEIGGGSYGYTF. DNA of the CDR3: TGCAGCGTTGAAGAAATAGGGGGGGGGAGCTATGGCTACACCTTC. Using reference TRBV29-1 and TRBJ1-2 for the parts outside the CDR3, the full variable domain is SAVISQKPSRDICQRGTSLTIQCQVDSQVTMMFWYRQQPGQSLTLIATANQGSEATYESGFVIDKFPISRPNLTFSTLTVSNMSPEDSSIYLCSVEEIGGGSYGYTFGSGTRLTVV.

The CDR3 loop reads CASSLEWGDQETQYF. CDR3 DNA sequence: TGTGCCAGCAGCCTCGAGTGGGGAGACCAAGAGACCCAGTACTTC. This chain links TRBV9 with TRBJ2-5, with D maybe TRBD2 (5 bases). There are 15 residues in the CDR3. V was pared by 4 bases and J by 0 bases, with 13 bases between. From germline, CDR1 is SGDLS and CDR2 YYNGEE.

The chain links TRBV18 to TRBJ2-7; 8 bases line up with TRBD1. The CDR3 length is 12 residues. Looked up from germline, CDR1 is KGHSH and CDR2 is LQKENI. The J segment lost 3 bases and the V segment lost 6 bases, leaving 1 base of the junction unmatched. The CDR3 bases are TGTGCCAGCTCCGACAGGGGCTACGAGCAGTACTTC. As protein: CASSDRGYEQYF.

In this sample, this clone turned up a few times. The rearrangement links TRBV6-6 to TRBJ1-6; 9 bases are shared with TRBD1. The CDR3 length is 16 residues. V shed 5 bases, J shed 7 bases, and the junction held 9 bases outside the gene matches. From germline, CDR1 is MNHNY and CDR2 SVGAGI (reference sequence). The CDR3 nucleotides read TGTGCCAGCAGTCGCCCGGGACAGGGAGAAAATTCACCCCTCCACTTT. It is translated as CASSRPGQGENSPLHF.

The V gene is TRBV30, the J gene TRBJ1-2; D unresolved. V was cut by 0 bases and J by 5 bases, with 7 bases left in between. The CDR3 runs to 12 residues. The germline V gene encodes CDR1 GTSNPN and CDR2 SVGIG (reference sequence). The CDR3 nucleotides read TGTGCCTGGAGTGTCGCCGGGTATGGCTACACCTTC. The encoded protein is CAWSVAGYGYTF.

This clone has just one count. The genes are TRBV5-1 and TRBJ2-3; D is perhaps TRBD1 (5 bases). Deletions cut 2 bases from V and 0 bases from J, with 10 bases between. The length of the CDR3 is 15 residues. Germline values: CDR1 SGHRS, CDR2 YFSETQ. CDR3 in amino acids: CASSFMTASTDTQYF. The CDR3 coding sequence is TGCGCCAGCAGCTTTATGACAGCTAGCACAGATACGCAGTATTTT.

J is TRBJ2-1 and V is TRBV4-2; TRBD1 agrees at 10 bases. V trimming: 4 bases; J trimming: 8 bases; junction bases outside the gene matches: 11. This CDR3 comprises 16 residues. Looked up from germline, CDR1 is LGHNA and CDR2 is YNFKEQ. The CDR3 DNA is TGTGCCAGCAGCCCCGTGACAGGGGGCAGTCCGGATGAGCAGTTCTTC. Its protein product is CASSPVTGGSPDEQFF.

The chain links TRBV5-1 to TRBJ2-1, with D unclear. This CDR3 has 14 amino acids. Looked up from germline, CDR1 is SGHRS and CDR2 is YFSETQ. With 1 base removed from V and 8 bases from J, the gap between germline ends came to 13 bases. This CDR3 reads CASSLYRVWDEQFF. Here the CDR3 DNA reads TGCGCCAGCAGCTTGTACAGAGTTTGGGATGAGCAGTTCTTC.

The chain couples TRBV6-1 to TRBJ1-1; tentatively, D is TRBD1 (6 bases). With 3 bases removed from V and 6 bases from J, the gap between germline ends came to 17 bases. From germline, CDR1 is MNHNS and CDR2 SASEGT. The CDR3 consists of 15 residues. The CDR3 sequence: CASSDPSRGRAEAFF. CDR3 bases: TGTGCCAGCAGTGATCCGTCCAGGGGTAGGGCTGAAGCTTTCTTT.

The chain couples TRBV7-2 to TRBJ1-4, with D hard to call. Germline V gene lookup returns CDR1 SGHTA and CDR2 FQGNSA. The V gene lost 2 bases and the J gene lost 10 bases, with 11 bases spanning the gap. The CDR3 length is 13 residues. The CDR3 region has the DNA TGTGCCAGCAGCTTATTGGGTCCGGGAAAACTGTTTTTT. This sequence encodes CASSLLGPGKLFF.

This rearrangement joins TRBV7-6 to TRBJ2-2; maybe TRBD2 (6 bases). This CDR3 is built from 15 residues. CDR1 and CDR2 (germline): SGHVS, FNYEAQ. The V and J ends lost 1 base and 7 bases respectively, with 13 bases between them. For the CDR3, the DNA is TGTGCCAGCAGCTTAGTTGGGACTTCGGTCGGGGAGCTGTTTTTT. Protein: CASSLVGTSVGELFF.

The chain recombines TRBV19 with TRBJ1-5; the D is unclear. Between the trimmed V and J ends, which lost 0 bases and 1 base, there was a span of 10 bases. The V gene's germline CDR1 is LNHDA and CDR2 SQIVND (reference sequence). CDR3 size: 16 residues. DNA for the CDR3: TGTGCCAGTAGTATAGAGGGAGGGTCGAGCAATCAGCCCCAGCATTTT. Its translation: CASSIEGGSSNQPQHF.

J is TRBJ1-6 and V is TRBV27; D is perhaps TRBD1 (5 bases). Deletions cut 6 bases from V and 0 bases from J, with 15 bases between. Looked up from germline, CDR1 is MNHEY and CDR2 is SMNVEV (reference sequence). This CDR3 has 17 amino acids. CDR3 sequence (DNA): TGTGCCAGCAGACCCCGACAGAGGAGCTCCTATAATTCACCCCTCCACTTT. It translates to CASRPRQRSSYNSPLHF.

This rearrangement joins TRBV4-2 to TRBJ2-2; 7 nucleotides agree with TRBD2. The germline V gene encodes CDR1 LGHNA and CDR2 YNFKEQ. Unmatched junction bases numbered 12, after V lost 4 bases and J lost 7 bases. The CDR3 runs to 16 residues. In DNA form, the CDR3 reads TGTGCCAGCAGCCTGACGCCAGGGAGGGCAGGCGGGGAGCTGTTTTTT. It encodes CASSLTPGRAGGELFF.

The chain couples TRBV6-5 to TRBJ2-2; D gene unclear. Germline V gene lookup returns CDR1 MNHEY and CDR2 SVGAGI. V lost 3 bases, J lost 4 bases, and 9 bases lay in between. The CDR3 sequence is 14 residues long. CDR3 nucleotide sequence: TGTGCCAGCAGTTATCACAGTGGCACCGGGGAGCTGTTTTTT. Its translation: CASSYHSGTGELFF.

V gene TRBV18 combines with J gene TRBJ1-2; D perhaps matches TRBD1 (5 bases). The CDR3 is 14 residues long. Per germline, CDR1 KGHSH and CDR2 LQKENI. V was shortened by 3 bases and J by 7 bases, with 15 bases between the two germline ends. The CDR3 region is CASSPQGPPGGYTF. Written as DNA, the CDR3 is TGTGCCAGCTCACCTCAGGGCCCCCCTGGTGGCTACACCTTC.

The V call is TRBV30, the J call TRBJ2-7; 9 nucleotides line up with TRBD1. Germline V gene lookup returns CDR1 GTSNPN and CDR2 SVGIG (reference sequence). The CDR3 sequence is 13 residues long. The V segment lost 5 bases and the J segment 0 bases; nucleotides outside the gene matches: 2. The CDR3 region is CAWGTGSSYEQYF. The CDR3 nucleotides read TGTGCCTGGGGGACAGGGAGCTCCTACGAGCAGTACTTC.

With respect to this clone: Relative to the germline gene, one junction end is altered; a read error may explain this. This chain joins TRBV5-1 and TRBJ2-5, with D uncertain. The germline V gene has CDR1 SGHRS and CDR2 YFSETQ. CDR3 length: 13 residues. CDR3 DNA sequence: TGCGCCAGCAGTTTGGGCGCCGAAGAGACCCAGTACTTC. Its translation is CASSLGAEETQYF.

The genes are TRBV7-9 and TRBJ1-6; 7 bases align to TRBD1. V shed 4 bases, J shed 9 bases, and the junction held 9 bases outside the gene matches. The CDR3 is made up of 15 amino acids. The V gene's germline CDR1 is SEHNR and CDR2 FQNEAQ (reference sequence). CDR3 sequence: CASSWTGPWGSPLHF. In nucleotides, the CDR3 is TGTGCCAGCAGCTGGACAGGCCCTTGGGGTTCACCCCTCCACTTT.

The rearrangement links TRBV29-1 to TRBJ1-2, with 8 nucleotides matching TRBD1. Germline values: CDR1 SQVTM, CDR2 ANQGSEA. This CDR3 is built from 13 residues. Germline trimming cut 8 bases from V and 8 bases from J; bases unmatched to any gene: 13. CDR3 amino acids: CSLQGADAMGYTF. As DNA, the CDR3 is TGCAGCCTTCAGGGGGCAGACGCTATGGGCTACACCTTC.

The chain couples TRBV18 to TRBJ1-1; TRBD1 aligns across 10 bases. This CDR3 is 15 amino acids long. V lost 4 bases and J lost 5; bases outside the gene matches: 7. The V gene's germline CDR1 is KGHSH and CDR2 LQKENI. The CDR3 spells CASSQGQGSLTEAFF. The CDR3 bases are TGTGCCAGCTCACAGGGACAGGGGAGTTTGACTGAAGCTTTCTTT. Filled out from reference TRBV18 and TRBJ1-1, the complete variable domain reads NAGVMQNPRHLVRRRGQEARLRCSPMKGHSHVYWYRQLPEEGLKFMVYLQKENIIDESGMPKERFSAEFPKEGPSILRIQQVVRGDSAAYFCASSQGQGSLTEAFFGQGTRLTVV.

The chain carries TRBV6-6 and TRBJ2-7; unclear D gene. The germline gives CDR1 MNHNY, CDR2 SVGAGI (reference sequence). V lost 1 base to trimming and J lost 1 base, with 8 bases between them. The length of the CDR3 is 14 residues. The CDR3 loop is CASSYFGKSYEQYF. The CDR3 nucleotides are TGTGCCAGCAGTTACTTCGGTAAATCCTACGAGCAGTACTTC.